The entry that follows covers one T cell receptor (beta chain) sequence. The entry originates in a study of patients and donors after allogeneic stem cell transplantation. The germline V gene encodes CDR1 MNHNY and CDR2 SVGAGI (reference sequence). V gave up 2 bases and J gave up 3 bases, with 1 base separating them. The CDR3 covers 12 residues. TCRdb reprocessed the RT-PCR reads via MiXCR and lists one record per CDR3 protein. The sample yields 70,000 to 75,000 distinct CDR3 sequences, approximately 26% seen once. What was sequenced was blood, either unsorted or a sorted T cell fraction (not recorded which). The clonotype comes from a human donor who was either an allogeneic HSCT recipient or a stem cell or donor lymphocyte infusion donor (not recorded which). It is not recorded whose cells these are; they may come from a transplant donor. The chain is built from TRBV6-6 and TRBJ1-4; D uncertain. CDR3 amino acids: CASSYANEKLFF. The CDR3 DNA reads TGTGCCAGCAGTTACGCTAATGAAAAACTGTTTTTT.